This entry lists 30 T cell receptor beta chains sequenced from one sample in a study of identical twins. Each CDR3 protein is one row after TCRdb ran MiXCR on the 5' RACE reads. The repertoire holds 1.5 million to 2 million distinct CDR3 sequences, with 32% as singletons. The specimen sequenced was cord blood. The source is a newborn girl in good health.

The chain recombines TRBV19 with TRBJ2-3, with D possibly TRBD2 on 6 matching bases. Germline V gene sequence: CDR1 LNHDA, CDR2 SQIVND (reference sequence). The CDR3 runs 15 residues. V gave up 10 bases and J gave up 0 bases, with 17 bases separating them. The CDR3 nucleotides read TGTGCCACCTCCGTCTGGGGGACTAGCACAGATACGCAGTATTTT. This encodes CATSVWGTSTDTQYF.

The genes are TRBV20-1 and TRBJ1-1; D gene uncertain. The V end lost 6 bases, the J end lost 1 base, and 9 bases lay between the germline ends. CDR3 length: 12 amino acids. Germline V CDR1 and CDR2: DFQATT, SNEGSKA (reference sequence). In nucleotides, the CDR3 is TGCAGTGCCAGAATAAAGAACACTGAAGCTTTCTTT. Its translation is CSARIKNTEAFF.

This clonotype was counted a few times. J is TRBJ2-2 and V is TRBV11-2, with TRBD2 matching over 11 bases. Germline lookup yields CDR1 SGHAT and CDR2 FQNNGV. The CDR3 loop spans 17 amino acids. After removal of 4 bases from V and 4 bases from J, the junction contained 8 bases not matched to a gene. The CDR3 region has the DNA TGTGCCAGCAGCTACCCGACTAGCGGGGTACCCACCGGGGAGCTGTTTTTT. Translation: CASSYPTSGVPTGELFF.

J is TRBJ1-2 and V is TRBV9, with D hard to call. This CDR3 is 17 amino acids long. The germline V gene encodes CDR1 SGDLS and CDR2 YYNGEE. Trimming removed 0 bases from V and 3 bases from J, with 18 bases in between. The CDR3 DNA is TGTGCCAGCAGCGTAGGAGGAAGTCTGGAGACTCACTATGGCTACACCTTC. Its translation: CASSVGGSLETHYGYTF.

This sequence joins TRBV9 and TRBJ2-7, with TRBD2 matching 7 bases. CDR3 length: 14 amino acids. The V gene's germline CDR1 is SGDLS and CDR2 YYNGEE. The V and J ends lost 2 bases and 7 bases, in that order; junction bases with no gene match: 9. CDR3 DNA sequence: TGTGCCAGCAGCGTGGGCGGGAGTAACAATGAGCAGTACTTC. Translating gives CASSVGGSNNEQYF.

This clonotype was counted only a few times. CDR3 sequence reads: CSARPVAGAYNEQFF. The CDR3 DNA reads TGCAGTGCTAGGCCCGTAGCGGGGGCCTACAATGAGCAGTTCTTC. The V and J genes are TRBV20-1 and TRBJ2-1; 9 bases align to TRBD2. V lost 3 bases, J lost 2 bases, and 5 bases stayed unmatched. This CDR3 contains 15 residues. The germline V gene encodes CDR1 DFQATT and CDR2 SNEGSKA (reference sequence).

This clonotype was observed many times. The J gene is TRBJ2-1, the V gene TRBV12-3 or TRBV12-4; D not certain. Trimming took 6 bases from V and 3 from J, leaving 12 bases between them. This CDR3 comprises 14 residues. The chain's CDR3 is CASSPVHLYNEQFF. CDR3 nucleotide sequence: TGTGCCAGCAGCCCAGTCCACCTCTACAATGAGCAGTTCTTC.

CDR3 DNA: TGCAGTGCTAGGCGGAAACAGGCCCTCTACAATGAGCAGTTCTTC. Translation gives CSARRKQALYNEQFF. The chain recombines TRBV20-1 with TRBJ2-1, with a possible D match to TRBD1 (5 bases). This CDR3 comprises 15 residues. V shed 3 bases and J shed 3 bases, with 15 bases lying between them. Germline V gene lookup returns CDR1 DFQATT and CDR2 SNEGSKA (reference sequence).

This clonotype was seen more than once but under ten times. The chain recombines TRBV21-1 with TRBJ2-4; TRBD2 reflects the table's D call only, with no check against the DNA. TRBV21-1 is noted as a pseudogene. The CDR3 consists of 17 residues. As DNA, the CDR3 is TGTGCCAGCAGCAAAGTCCTAGTGGCCCTAGCCAAAAACATTCAGTACTTC. Translating gives CASSKVLVALAKNIQYF.

This chain uses TRBV27 with TRBJ2-1; possible D gene TRBD1, 6 bases. This CDR3 comprises 14 residues. Germline lookup yields CDR1 MNHEY and CDR2 SMNVEV (reference sequence). The germline V and J ends were trimmed by 2 bases and 9 bases, with 14 bases remaining between them. The CDR3 region is CASSLREQGGEQFF. Written as DNA, the CDR3 is TGTGCCAGCAGTTTACGAGAACAGGGTGGTGAGCAGTTCTTC.

This chain uses TRBV6-6 with TRBJ1-6; D is ambiguous. Germline CDR1 and CDR2: MNHNY and SVGAGI (reference sequence). V was clipped by 6 bases and J by 5 bases, with 8 bases between them. The CDR3 extends over 13 amino acids. In DNA, the CDR3 is TGTGCCAGCAGCCGACCCCATAATTCACCCCTCCACTTT. Translating it yields CASSRPHNSPLHF.

This clonotype appeared a few times. The rearrangement links TRBV20-1 to TRBJ2-1; 16 bases align to TRBD2. The V gene end was trimmed by 0 bases and the J gene end by 8 bases; junction bases not matched to a gene: 13. The CDR3 length is 19 residues. In germline, CDR1 is DFQATT, CDR2 SNEGSKA (reference sequence). CDR3 DNA: TGCAGTGCTAGAGATAGGGTGACCGGGACTAGCGGGGGGGGCTATGAGCAGTTCTTC. As protein: CSARDRVTGTSGGGYEQFF.

This clonotype occurred a few times. The J gene is TRBJ1-1, the V gene TRBV20-1, with D hard to call. The V end was cut by 3 bases, the J end by 0 bases, with 14 bases between. The CDR3 is 15 residues long. Germline V gene lookup returns CDR1 DFQATT and CDR2 SNEGSKA (reference sequence). CDR3 loop: CSARPRHLLNTEAFF. The CDR3, as DNA: TGCAGTGCTAGGCCTCGGCACCTCTTGAACACTGAAGCTTTCTTT.

This rearrangement joins TRBV12-3 or TRBV12-4 to TRBJ1-1, with 8 bases identical to TRBD1. Trimming cost V 6 bases and J 4 bases; bases outside gene matches: 7. The CDR3 is made up of 14 amino acids. CDR3 coding DNA: TGTGCCAGCAGCCGACAGGGGATGACCACTGAAGCTTTCTTT. It specifies CASSRQGMTTEAFF.

Only one count was recorded for this clonotype. A much bigger clone sits one base away, suggesting this may be a read error. This chain's CDR3 is CASSEFNYEQYF. The CDR3 nucleotides are TGTGCCAGCAGTGAATTTAACTACGAGCAGTACTTC. V usage is TRBV25-1 and J usage is TRBJ2-7; no clear D gene. The germline CDR1 and CDR2 sequences are MGHDK and SYGVNS. Between the trimmed V and J ends, which lost 1 base and 3 bases, there was a span of 4 bases. The CDR3 has 12 amino acids.

The V call is TRBV10-3, the J call TRBJ2-1; D is unresolved. This CDR3 is 11 amino acids long. Germline V lookup: CDR1 ENHRY, CDR2 SYGVKD. This chain's CDR3 is CALPGGETQFF. CDR3 DNA: TGTGCTTTGCCGGGTGGAGAGACCCAGTTCTTC.

J is TRBJ1-3 and V is TRBV7-9; TRBD1 might be the D (6 bases). The CDR3 is made up of 13 amino acids. The germline CDR1 and CDR2 sequences are SEHNR and FQNEAQ (reference sequence). Between the trimmed V and J ends, which lost 2 bases and 8 bases, there was a span of 10 bases. The CDR3 spells CASSLRGGYTIYF. The CDR3 DNA is TGTGCCAGCAGCTTAAGAGGGGGATACACCATATATTTT.

The rearrangement links TRBV6-1 to TRBJ1-2, with D perhaps matching TRBD1 (5 bases). CDR3 length equals 12 residues. V was pared by 2 bases and J by 7 bases, with 8 bases between. Germline loops: CDR1 MNHNS, CDR2 SASEGT. Here the CDR3 reads CASSEQGFGYTF. The CDR3 bases are TGTGCCAGCAGTGAACAGGGTTTTGGCTACACCTTC.

This clonotype was detected a few times. For the CDR3, the DNA is TGTGCCAGCAGATCTCCAGGGTTGCCTGAAGCTTTCTTT. As protein: CASRSPGLPEAFF. The J gene is TRBJ1-1, the V gene TRBV12-3 or TRBV12-4, with TRBD1 as a possible D gene (5 bases). The CDR3 totals 13 residues. V lost 6 bases to trimming and J lost 6 bases, with 14 bases between them.

This clonotype was observed a handful of times. V and J are TRBV20-1 and TRBJ2-5; D remains unclear. Between the trimmed V and J ends, which lost 5 bases and 4 bases, there was a span of 11 bases. CDR3 length: 12 residues. Germline values: CDR1 DFQATT, CDR2 SNEGSKA (reference sequence). CDR3 sequence reads: CSAPPTLETQYF. The CDR3 DNA sequence: TGCAGTGCTCCACCCACCTTAGAGACCCAGTACTTC.

V gene TRBV3-1 combines with J gene TRBJ2-1; TRBD2 matches at 9 bases. After removal of 6 bases from V and 5 bases from J, the junction contained 17 bases not matched to a gene. The CDR3 has 18 amino acids. Germline V gene data show CDR1 as LGHDT and CDR2 as YNNKEL (reference sequence). CDR3 DNA: TGTGCCAGCAGAAAACAGGAAGGAATTCCTAGCGGGGACAATGAGCAGTTCTTC. Translation: CASRKQEGIPSGDNEQFF.

This clonotype has more than one count but fewer than ten. The chain joins TRBV19 to TRBJ2-4; D remains ambiguous. CDR1 is LNHDA, CDR2 SQIVND, per germline (reference sequence). The CDR3 is 16 residues long. Trimming took 4 bases from V and 0 from J, leaving 13 bases between them. The chain's CDR3 is CASSTQGSLAKNIQYF. The CDR3 DNA is TGTGCCAGTAGTACCCAAGGCAGCCTAGCCAAAAACATTCAGTACTTC.

J is TRBJ2-1 and V is TRBV24-1, with 12 bases matching TRBD2. CDR1 and CDR2 (germline): KGHDR, SFDVKD. This CDR3 is 14 amino acids long. Trimming at V came to 4 bases and at J to 12 bases, leaving 6 bases not matched to a gene. CDR3: CATSEDGLAGPQFF. The CDR3 DNA reads as TGTGCCACCAGTGAGGACGGACTAGCGGGGCCGCAGTTCTTC.

This clonotype has only a few counts. The chain is built from TRBV13 and TRBJ1-2; no reliable D call. The CDR3 totals 14 residues. The germline CDR1 and CDR2 sequences are PRHDT and FYEKMQ (reference sequence). The ends were cut back, 7 bases at V and 6 bases at J, with 18 bases in the middle. CDR3 DNA sequence: TGTGCCAGCACCCCTGGTGTCCTCGTGAATGGCTACACCTTC. It specifies CASTPGVLVNGYTF.

This clonotype was seen repeatedly, ten times or more. The V gene is TRBV28, the J gene TRBJ1-2; D call uncertain. CDR3 length: 12 amino acids. Per the germline V gene, CDR1 is MDHEN and CDR2 is SYDVKM. The V end lost 6 bases, the J end lost 9 bases, and 14 bases lay between the germline ends. CDR3 in DNA: TGTGCCAGCAGCCCGGGGAGGATTAGCTACACCTTC. Translation: CASSPGRISYTF.

This clonotype was seen a few times. The chain uses TRBV20-1 and TRBJ1-2; no reliable D call. This CDR3 has 14 amino acids. CDR1 is DFQATT and CDR2 is SNEGSKA in the germline V gene (reference sequence). V was cut by 3 bases and J by 4 bases, with 15 bases left in between. DNA of the CDR3: TGCAGTGCTAGCGAACTCGACCCTGCCTATGGCTACACCTTC. Translation gives CSASELDPAYGYTF.

This clonotype appeared once. The chain joins TRBV20-1 to TRBJ2-1; TRBD2 might be the D (5 bases). The J call is uncertain, as TRBJ2-7 better fits the DNA end. This CDR3 is built from 14 residues. Germline values: CDR1 DFQATT, CDR2 SNEGSKA (reference sequence). This chain's CDR3 is CSATSAGSYNEQYF. The CDR3 DNA is TGCAGTGCCACCTCGGCGGGCTCCTACAATGAGCAGTACTTC.

This clonotype was picked up a small number of times. The chain combines TRBV21-1 with TRBJ1-2. TRBV21-1 has pseudogene status. CDR3 length: 15 amino acids. In nucleotides, the CDR3 is TGTGCCAGCAGCCCCAAAAGGGAGGGAGGCTATGGCTACACCTTC. Protein product: CASSPKREGGYGYTF.

This clonotype has only one observation. The rearrangement links TRBV4-1 to TRBJ2-1, with TRBD1 matching 8 bases. The V and J ends lost 2 bases and 10 bases, in that order; junction bases with no gene match: 13. The CDR3 is made up of 16 amino acids. Per germline, CDR1 MGHRA and CDR2 YSYEKL. The CDR3 bases are TGCGCCAGCAGCCAACCCCGGGACAGGAAAACCTACGAGCAGTTCTTC. Translation: CASSQPRDRKTYEQFF.

The chain combines TRBV20-1 with TRBJ1-1; TRBD1 is a possible D gene (5 bases). Per germline, CDR1 DFQATT and CDR2 SNEGSKA (reference sequence). Trimming shortened V by 0 bases and J by 10 bases, and 15 bases separated the two germline ends. CDR3 size: 13 residues. This CDR3 reads CSARESRGPRAFF. The CDR3 DNA reads as TGCAGTGCTAGAGAAAGCCGGGGCCCGCGAGCTTTCTTT.